This passage covers 20 T cell receptor beta chains from one sample sequenced in a study of blood T cell repertoires in COVID-19. Clones were read by immunoSEQ multiplex PCR, and TCRdb kept only the in-frame ones, dropping some. Of roughly 290,000 clones listed, about nine tenths are singletons. Sequencing was carried out using PBMCs or T cells enriched from blood (not recorded which). These receptors came from a woman between 40 and 55 years old who had recovered from COVID-19.

With respect to this clone: One end of the junction fails to match germline, which may point to a read error. The J gene is TRBJ1-1, the V gene TRBV7-8, with a weak D call TRBD1 (5 bases). Germline V gene data show CDR1 as SGHVS and CDR2 as FQNEAQ. This CDR3 is built from 15 residues. CDR3 amino acids: CASSLSLAGNPEAFF. The CDR3 coding sequence is TGTGCCAGCAGCTTATCCCTGGCAGGGAACCCTGAAGCTTTCTTT.

CDR3 sequence: CASSLEQTTGELFF. The CDR3 DNA follows: TGCGCCAGCAGCTTGGAACAGACCACCGGGGAGCTGTTTTTT. V gene TRBV5-1 combines with J gene TRBJ2-2; D is unresolved. Per the germline V gene, CDR1 is SGHRS and CDR2 is YFSETQ. The CDR3 runs 14 residues. Between the trimmed V and J ends, which lost 0 bases and 4 bases, there was a span of 7 bases.

This sequence joins TRBV7-2 and TRBJ1-5, with D possibly being TRBD1 (5 bases). CDR1 and CDR2 from the germline V gene are SGHTA and FQGNSA. The CDR3 totals 14 residues. V lost 4 bases to trimming and J lost 6 bases, with 13 bases between them. CDR3 amino acids: CASSSLQGTQPQHF. The CDR3 DNA follows: TGTGCCAGCAGCTCACTGCAGGGCACTCAGCCCCAGCATTTT.

The CDR3 DNA is TGCGCCAGCAGCTTGGGGACAGGAGATTCACCCCTCCACTTT. Its translation: CASSLGTGDSPLHF. The chain links TRBV5-1 to TRBJ1-6; 7 bases map to TRBD1. Trimming took 0 bases from V and 8 from J; bases not matched to a gene: 2. This CDR3 has 14 residues. Germline V gene sequence: CDR1 SGHRS, CDR2 YFSETQ.

This sequence joins TRBV5-6 and TRBJ2-5; D not certain. Trimming left V 5 bases short and J 2 bases short, with 4 bases between. The CDR3 runs to 11 residues. In germline, CDR1 is SGHDT, CDR2 YYEEEE. For the CDR3, the DNA is TGTGCCAGCAGTAGACAAGAGACCCAGTACTTC. Its protein product is CASSRQETQYF.

The V call is TRBV4-1, the J call TRBJ2-3; 8 bases line up with TRBD2. In germline, CDR1 is MGHRA, CDR2 YSYEKL. V shed 4 bases, J shed 4 bases, and the junction held 10 bases outside the gene matches. The CDR3 length is 16 residues. The CDR3 DNA reads TGCGCCAGCAGCCGCTCCGGGACTAGGTCCGCAGATACGCAGTATTTT. Its translation: CASSRSGTRSADTQYF.

The J gene is TRBJ2-2, the V gene TRBV6-5, with 8 bases lining up with TRBD2. With V trimmed by 9 bases and J by 1 base, 7 bases remained unmatched. Per the germline V gene, CDR1 is MNHEY and CDR2 is SVGAGI. This CDR3 spans 15 amino acids. CDR3 residues: CASCQGLVNTGELFF. In DNA, the CDR3 is TGTGCCAGTTGTCAGGGACTAGTGAACACCGGGGAGCTGTTTTTT.

This chain joins TRBV6-6 and TRBJ1-1, with TRBD1 as a possible D gene (5 bases). Trimming removed 2 bases from V and 8 bases from J, with 12 bases in between. Looked up from germline, CDR1 is MNHNY and CDR2 is SVGAGI (reference sequence). The CDR3 extends over 13 amino acids. CDR3 sequence (DNA): TGTGCCAGCAGTTACGCCCAGCAGGGCGAAGCTTTCTTT. This codes for CASSYAQQGEAFF.

V is TRBV5-1 and J is TRBJ1-4, with 7 bases fitting TRBD1. The V gene end was trimmed by 1 base and the J gene end by 8 bases; junction bases not matched to a gene: 2. The CDR3 is made up of 13 amino acids. CDR1 is SGHRS, CDR2 YFSETQ, per germline. CDR3 in amino acids: CASSLQGDEKLFF. The DNA for the CDR3 is TGCGCCAGCAGCTTGCAGGGGGACGAAAAACTGTTTTTT.

The count of this clone is one. This chain joins TRBV29-1 and TRBJ1-2; TRBD1 aligns across 7 bases. The CDR3 contains 13 residues. Germline CDR1 and CDR2: SQVTM and ANQGSEA. The V gene end was trimmed by 4 bases and the J gene end by 6 bases; junction bases not matched to a gene: 8. CDR3 sequence: CSVVEQGPDGYTF. The CDR3 nucleotides are TGCAGCGTTGTTGAACAGGGGCCCGATGGCTACACCTTC. The entire variable domain, with the rest obtained from reference TRBV29-1 and TRBJ1-2, is as follows: SAVISQKPSRDICQRGTSLTIQCQVDSQVTMMFWYRQQPGQSLTLIATANQGSEATYESGFVIDKFPISRPNLTFSTLTVSNMSPEDSSIYLCSVVEQGPDGYTFGSGTRLTVV.

The chain couples TRBV10-3 to TRBJ1-1; 8 bases line up with TRBD1. Trimming cost V 6 bases and J 3 bases; bases outside gene matches: 6. The CDR3 totals 14 residues. Germline lookup yields CDR1 ENHRY and CDR2 SYGVKD. The CDR3 sequence: CAIRPSQGDTEAFF. CDR3 in DNA: TGTGCCATCAGGCCGTCACAGGGGGACACTGAAGCTTTCTTT.

This chain uses TRBV5-1 with TRBJ1-1; D is possibly TRBD1 (5 bases). V was pared by 2 bases and J by 0 bases, with 14 bases between. The CDR3 loop spans 16 amino acids. Germline CDR1 and CDR2: SGHRS and YFSETQ. The CDR3 nucleotides are TGCGCCAGCAGCTTAGACAGCCTGAACATGAACACTGAAGCTTTCTTT. Translation gives CASSLDSLNMNTEAFF.

This chain joins TRBV7-6 and TRBJ2-2; no firm D call. Trimming pared 4 bases from V and 5 bases from J, leaving 14 bases between. The CDR3 length is 15 residues. Germline V lookup: CDR1 SGHVS, CDR2 FNYEAQ. The CDR3 region is CASSSRWPPTGELFF. CDR3 DNA sequence: TGTGCCAGCAGCTCTAGGTGGCCACCAACCGGGGAGCTGTTTTTT.

J is TRBJ1-2 and V is TRBV5-1; 9 bases fit TRBD1. The CDR3 is 15 residues long. In germline, CDR1 is SGHRS, CDR2 YFSETQ. Trimming removed 5 bases from V and 8 bases from J; junction bases left unmatched: 13. The CDR3 sequence: CASRVGTGSSGGYTF. The CDR3 nucleotides read TGCGCCAGCAGGGTCGGGACAGGGTCTAGCGGCGGCTACACCTTC.

This clone appeared a few times. The rearrangement links TRBV9 to TRBJ2-1; 13 positions agree with TRBD2. Trimming took 3 bases from V and 5 from J; bases not matched to a gene: 11. The germline CDR1 and CDR2 sequences are SGDLS and YYNGEE. This CDR3 contains 18 residues. CDR3 sequence reads: CASSETSGRVPDHNEQFF. The DNA for the CDR3 is TGTGCCAGCAGCGAAACTAGCGGGAGGGTCCCCGACCACAATGAGCAGTTCTTC.

This chain links TRBV27 with TRBJ1-5; D perhaps matches TRBD1 (5 bases). Germline loops: CDR1 MNHEY, CDR2 SMNVEV (reference sequence). CDR3 size: 12 residues. V lost 8 bases to trimming and J lost 7 bases, with 12 bases between them. CDR3 DNA: TGTGCCAGCGGCTCGCGGGGCCAGCCCCAGCATTTT. Its translation is CASGSRGQPQHF.

The chain joins TRBV30 to TRBJ2-3, with D perhaps TRBD2 (5 bases). This CDR3 is built from 14 residues. From germline, CDR1 is GTSNPN and CDR2 SVGIG (reference sequence). The ends were cut back, 3 bases at V and 4 bases at J, with 14 bases in the middle. The CDR3 protein is CAWSPRDIPDTQYF. The CDR3 nucleotides read TGTGCCTGGAGCCCACGGGATATCCCAGATACGCAGTATTTT.

This clone was observed a single time. This chain joins TRBV18 and TRBJ2-6; D not resolved. The CDR3 runs 15 residues. CDR1 is KGHSH, CDR2 LQKENI, per germline. V dropped 2 bases and J dropped 1 base, with 6 bases sitting between them. CDR3 coding DNA: TGTGCCAGCTCACCAGGTAGATCTGGGGCCAACGTCCTGACTTTC. This gives the protein CASSPGRSGANVLTF.

This chain connects TRBV5-4 to TRBJ1-1; 7 bases match TRBD1. The CDR3 is made up of 12 amino acids. The V and J ends lost 2 bases and 10 bases, in that order; junction bases with no gene match: 5. Germline V CDR1 and CDR2: SGHNT, YYREEE (reference sequence). The CDR3 reads CASSFDREAAFF. The CDR3 DNA sequence: TGTGCCAGCAGCTTCGACAGGGAAGCAGCTTTCTTT.

This clone was observed a single time. V usage is TRBV15 and J usage is TRBJ1-6; D unclear. The CDR3 runs to 13 residues. Germline V CDR1 and CDR2: LNHNV, YYDKDF (reference sequence). The V end lost 6 bases, the J end lost 7 bases, and 10 bases lay between the germline ends. CDR3 sequence: CATRRRENSPLHF. Here the CDR3 DNA reads TGTGCCACCAGGCGGAGGGAGAATTCACCCCTCCACTTT. The whole variable domain, remainder taken from reference TRBV15 and TRBJ1-6, is DAMVIQNPRYQVTQFGKPVTLSCSQTLNHNVMYWYQQKSSQAPKLLFHYYDKDFNNEADTPDNFQSRRPNTSFCFLDIRSPGLGDTAMYLCATRRRENSPLHFGNGTRLTVT.